This TCR beta chain was sequenced during a study of early T cells in non-severe SARS-CoV-2 infection. As for the study in general: Sequencing targeted bulk RNA from unsorted whole blood, leaving chains unpaired. Overall study results and limits: A preference for anti-spike CD8 responses marked VDJdb matching, which missed private and CD4 specificities.

Comment on this clonotype: What it binds is not known.

The trim removed 6 bases at V and 2 bases at J, leaving 8 bases unmatched. The CDR3 length is 15 residues. Germline V lookup: CDR1 SGHAT, CDR2 FQNNGV. Attachment of unique molecular identifiers to individual cDNA molecules was performed. TCRdb itself ran the 5' RACE reads through MiXCR, one entry per CDR3 protein. The top ten clones hold roughly 3.9% of a sample with roughly 76,000 distinct CDR3 sequences, approximately 12% of them seen once. This chain uses TRBV11-2 with TRBJ2-3; 7 bases agree with TRBD2. The clonotype originates from an adult who was a healthcare worker with PCR-confirmed SARS-CoV-2 infection or an uninfected control (not recorded which). The sequencing input was whole blood. The CDR3 region is CASRDPGLPTDTQYF. The CDR3 DNA reads TGTGCCAGCAGGGACCCGGGACTACCCACAGATACGCAGTATTTT.